The rows below give T cell receptor beta chains drawn from one sample of a study of PD-1 blockade in classical Hodgkin lymphoma. This table comes from immunoSEQ multiplex PCR, and its TCRdb copy is limited to in-frame clones, with some not included. Among approximately 45,000 clones listed, roughly 93% were seen once. The sequenced material came from peripheral blood mononuclear cells (PBMCs). Receptors were obtained from a human donor with classical Hodgkin lymphoma. The CDR3 runs from the conserved cysteine through the conserved F or W. A D gene is named only where the DNA matches it firmly. Clone size, where shown, is once, few, many, or a class for clones that have expanded.

v_call: TRBV7-9
d_call: -
j_call: TRBJ2-1
clone_size: -
cdr3_aa: CASSVDGGDEQFF
cdr3_nt: TGTGCCAGCAGCGTCGACGGTGGGGATGAGCAGTTCTTC

v_call: TRBV7-6
d_call: -
j_call: TRBJ2-7
clone_size: -
cdr3_aa: CASSLSHGGSYEQYF
cdr3_nt: TGTGCCAGCAGCTTATCCCATGGCGGCTCCTACGAGCAGTACTTC

v_call: TRBV19
d_call: -
j_call: TRBJ2-5
clone_size: -
cdr3_aa: CASSRHGPLTQETQYF
cdr3_nt: TGTGCCAGTAGTAGACACGGGCCGCTTACCCAAGAGACCCAGTACTTC

v_call: TRBV4-1
d_call: TRBD1
j_call: TRBJ2-1
clone_size: -
cdr3_aa: CASRSGQGDEQFF
cdr3_nt: TGCGCCAGCAGGTCTGGACAGGGAGATGAGCAGTTCTTC

v_call: TRBV28
d_call: TRBD1
j_call: TRBJ2-7
clone_size: -
cdr3_aa: CASRDRGRVYEQYF
cdr3_nt: TGTGCCAGCAGGGACAGGGGGCGGGTCTACGAGCAGTACTTC

v_call: TRBV9
d_call: -
j_call: TRBJ1-4
clone_size: -
cdr3_aa: CASSIDTTNEKLFF
cdr3_nt: TGTGCCAGCAGCATCGACACCACGAATGAAAAACTGTTTTTT

v_call: TRBV2
d_call: -
j_call: TRBJ2-2
clone_size: -
cdr3_aa: CASRFGIGELFF
cdr3_nt: TGTGCCAGCAGGTTTGGGATCGGGGAGCTGTTTTTT

v_call: TRBV5-1
d_call: -
j_call: TRBJ2-5
clone_size: -
cdr3_aa: CASLGLPGETQYF
cdr3_nt: TGCGCCAGCCTGGGACTGCCGGGGGAGACCCAGTACTTC

v_call: TRBV25-1
d_call: -
j_call: TRBJ2-5
clone_size: once
cdr3_aa: CASGHPGPQETQYF
cdr3_nt: TGTGCCAGCGGACACCCCGGGCCCCAGGAGACCCAGTACTTC

v_call: TRBV12-5
d_call: TRBD1
j_call: TRBJ1-1
clone_size: -
cdr3_aa: CASARVGGGPEAFF
cdr3_nt: TGTGCTAGTGCCCGGGTAGGGGGCGGCCCTGAAGCTTTCTTT

v_call: TRBV6-5
d_call: -
j_call: TRBJ2-5
clone_size: few
cdr3_aa: CASSWSGETQYF
cdr3_nt: TGTGCCAGCAGCTGGTCGGGGGAGACCCAGTACTTC

v_call: TRBV4-1
d_call: -
j_call: TRBJ2-1
clone_size: -
cdr3_aa: CASSQDRVASYNEQFF
cdr3_nt: TGCGCCAGCAGCCAAGATCGGGTAGCGTCCTACAATGAGCAGTTCTTC

v_call: TRBV27
d_call: -
j_call: TRBJ1-2
clone_size: -
cdr3_aa: CASSSGSGGYTF
cdr3_nt: TGTGCCAGCAGTTCCGGGTCTGGAGGCTACACCTTC

v_call: TRBV10-3
d_call: -
j_call: TRBJ1-1
clone_size: -
cdr3_aa: CAITRQVNTEAFF
cdr3_nt: TGTGCCATCACTAGACAGGTGAACACTGAAGCTTTCTTT

v_call: TRBV29-1
d_call: -
j_call: TRBJ1-1
clone_size: -
cdr3_aa: CSARFLGQNTEAFF
cdr3_nt: TGCAGCGCCCGGTTCCTTGGGCAGAACACTGAAGCTTTCTTT

v_call: TRBV5-4
d_call: -
j_call: TRBJ2-7
clone_size: once
cdr3_aa: CASSPQGWLPYEQYF
cdr3_nt: TGTGCCAGCAGCCCGCAGGGGTGGCTGCCCTACGAGCAGTACTTC

v_call: TRBV11-3
d_call: -
j_call: TRBJ2-1
clone_size: -
cdr3_aa: CASSFDAGEQFF
cdr3_nt: TGTGCCAGCAGCTTCGACGCGGGTGAGCAGTTCTTC

v_call: TRBV6-1
d_call: -
j_call: TRBJ1-1
clone_size: once
cdr3_aa: CASSAIGGLNTEAFF
cdr3_nt: TGTGCCAGCAGTGCCATCGGGGGATTGAACACTGAAGCTTTCTTT

v_call: TRBV5-4
d_call: -
j_call: TRBJ2-7
clone_size: -
cdr3_aa: CASSLAREINEQYF
cdr3_nt: TGTGCCAGCAGCTTGGCCCGGGAGATCAACGAGCAGTACTTC

v_call: TRBV6-1
d_call: -
j_call: TRBJ2-7
clone_size: -
cdr3_aa: CASSEQAYEQYF
cdr3_nt: TGTGCCAGCAGTGAGCAGGCCTACGAGCAGTACTTC

v_call: TRBV27
d_call: -
j_call: TRBJ1-5
clone_size: -
cdr3_aa: CASSLWGGLQPQHF
cdr3_nt: TGTGCCAGCAGTTTATGGGGGGGACTTCAGCCCCAGCATTTT

v_call: TRBV19
d_call: TRBD1
j_call: TRBJ2-1
clone_size: -
cdr3_aa: CASSKTGGVYNEQFF
cdr3_nt: TGTGCCAGTAGTAAAACAGGGGGCGTCTACAATGAGCAGTTCTTC

v_call: TRBV27
d_call: -
j_call: TRBJ2-1
clone_size: -
cdr3_aa: CASSHPGAASYNEQFF
cdr3_nt: TGTGCCAGCAGCCACCCCGGGGCGGCTTCCTACAATGAGCAGTTCTTC

v_call: TRBV5-4
d_call: TRBD1
j_call: TRBJ1-1
clone_size: -
cdr3_aa: CASSPGGTEAFF
cdr3_nt: TGTGCCAGCAGCCCAGGGGGCACTGAAGCTTTCTTT

v_call: TRBV7-3
d_call: TRBD2
j_call: TRBJ2-3
clone_size: -
cdr3_aa: CASSLYGAGLGRGTDTQYF
cdr3_nt: TGTGCCAGCAGCTTATATGGAGCGGGACTAGGCCGGGGCACAGATACGCAGTATTTT

v_call: TRBV7-9
d_call: -
j_call: TRBJ2-1
clone_size: -
cdr3_aa: CASSLASGNEQFF
cdr3_nt: TGTGCCAGCAGCTTAGCGTCCGGCAATGAGCAGTTCTTC

v_call: TRBV7-9
d_call: -
j_call: TRBJ1-5
clone_size: -
cdr3_aa: CASSARSGGGQPQHF
cdr3_nt: TGTGCCAGCAGCGCGCGGTCCGGGGGCGGTCAGCCCCAGCATTTT